The table lists the clone carrying this TCR beta chain with a few counts. Its cognate antigen is unknown. This sample's TCRbeta library carried unique molecular identifier barcodes. TCRdb ran MiXCR on the PCR reads and lists one entry per CDR3 protein. Found here are 350,000 to 500,000 distinct CDR3 sequences, over 40% of them singletons; the top ten hold under 30%. The data are from a study of T-cell reconstitution after alpha-beta-depleted transplantation in children. Notes on the study in general: Once a year had passed after transplant, T-cell counts and diversity came mostly from newly produced T cells. Reported findings indicate that, about two months after transplant, alpha-beta T cells came from several hundred expanded clones, which were derived from non-depleted graft cells. TCRbeta diversity was high at day 60 in some patients (a result of surviving recipient T cells and thymic progenitors).

Germline values: CDR1 GTSNPN, CDR2 SVGIG (reference sequence). Trimming cost V 3 bases and J 5 bases, with 13 bases left between them. The CDR3 consists of 14 residues. The sequence was obtained from a girl between 2 and 10 years old with aplastic anemia, due to receive a stem cell transplant. Material: PBMCs, obtained before TCRalphabeta/CD19-depleted stem cell transplant. This chain joins TRBV30 and TRBJ2-2, with D possibly TRBD1 on 6 matching bases. CDR3 loop: CAWSPQGYTGELFF. The CDR3 DNA reads TGTGCCTGGAGCCCCCAGGGGTATACCGGGGAGCTGTTTTTT.